The 10 T cell receptor beta chains below all came from one sample that was sequenced in a study of blood T cell repertoires in COVID-19. Measured with immunoSEQ multiplex PCR; TCRdb has only the in-frame clones, and not every one. This repertoire shows over 200,000 clones, more than 70% found once; its top ten account for approximately 5.9%. Sequenced material: peripheral blood. The receptor source for this set is a man of 80 years or more with acute or convalescent COVID-19.

The V and J genes are TRBV4-1 and TRBJ1-1; D is undetermined. Trimming took 1 base from V and 1 from J, leaving 7 bases between them. Germline values: CDR1 MGHRA, CDR2 YSYEKL. CDR3 length: 14 amino acids. The CDR3 DNA is TGCGCCAGCAGCCAAGTTACCAGGAACACTGAAGCTTTCTTT. Translating it yields CASSQVTRNTEAFF.

The rearrangement uses TRBV5-1 and TRBJ2-2, with 7 nucleotides matching TRBD1. CDR1 is SGHRS, CDR2 YFSETQ, per germline. The CDR3 totals 15 residues. J was trimmed by 2 bases and V by 5 bases; bases with no gene match: 6. The CDR3 sequence is CASSLTGQNTGELFF. For the CDR3, the DNA is TGCGCCAGCAGTCTGACAGGGCAAAACACCGGGGAGCTGTTTTTT.

The V and J genes are TRBV19 and TRBJ1-2; tentative D call: TRBD1 (6 bases). Germline-derived CDR1 and CDR2 are LNHDA and SQIVND (reference sequence). The CDR3 spans 23 residues. Between the trimmed V and J ends, which lost 0 bases and 6 bases, there was a span of 38 bases. In nucleotides, the CDR3 is TGTGCCAGTAGTATAGATCGCTTTTTTTCGTCCCCATCGGGGGGCGGATCGGATGATGGCTACACCTTC. Translation: CASSIDRFFSSPSGGGSDDGYTF.

This chain uses TRBV11-2 with TRBJ2-3, with 9 bases lining up with TRBD1. V shed 1 base and J 2 bases; nucleotides not matched to a gene: 1. The CDR3 has 15 residues. Germline V lookup: CDR1 SGHAT, CDR2 FQNNGV. The CDR3, as DNA: TGTGCCAGCAGCTTAGGGACAGGGGCCACAGATACGCAGTATTTT. It yields the protein CASSLGTGATDTQYF.

The CDR3 is CASSATSVIYEQYF. The CDR3 DNA is TGCGCCAGCAGTGCGACTAGCGTGATCTACGAGCAGTACTTC. The gene calls are TRBV10-2 and TRBJ2-7; 8 nucleotides align to TRBD2. There are 14 residues in the CDR3. Germline V gives CDR1 WSHSY, CDR2 SAAADI. V trimming: 4 bases; J trimming: 3 bases; junction bases outside the gene matches: 5.

The J gene is TRBJ2-6, the V gene TRBV7-3; 15 positions match TRBD2. This CDR3 region has 18 residues. The germline V gene encodes CDR1 SGHTA and CDR2 FQGTGA. Trimming took 4 bases from V and 1 from J; bases not matched to a gene: 2. The CDR3 loop reads CASSSGLAGGSGANVLTF. The CDR3 coding sequence is TGTGCCAGCAGCTCAGGACTAGCGGGAGGGTCTGGGGCCAACGTCCTGACTTTC.

CDR3 residues: CATSDFGLAGDLRFF. The CDR3 DNA sequence: TGTGCCACCAGTGATTTTGGACTAGCGGGAGACCTCCGGTTCTTC. V gene TRBV24-1 combines with J gene TRBJ2-1; 13 nucleotides match TRBD2. With V trimmed by 1 base and J by 15 bases, 8 bases remained unmatched. CDR1 and CDR2 from the germline V gene are KGHDR and SFDVKD. This CDR3 spans 15 amino acids.

The chain recombines TRBV28 with TRBJ2-5, with a weak D call TRBD1 (6 bases). Germline V CDR1 and CDR2: MDHEN, SYDVKM. The CDR3 is 15 residues long. Trimming stripped 6 bases from V and 5 bases from J, with 19 bases between. The CDR3 DNA sequence: TGTGCCAGCAGACCCGAGTGGGGGCGAGTCGAGACCCAGTACTTC. Amino acid sequence: CASRPEWGRVETQYF.

The V gene is TRBV18, the J gene TRBJ2-3, with 10 bases lining up with TRBD1. The CDR3 runs 15 residues. Trimming cost V 1 base and J 5 bases; bases outside gene matches: 3. CDR1 and CDR2 (germline): KGHSH, LQKENI. CDR3 loop: CASSPRQGAKDTQYF. CDR3 sequence (DNA): TGTGCCAGCTCACCACGACAGGGGGCGAAAGATACGCAGTATTTT.

This chain connects TRBV5-1 to TRBJ2-3; D is possibly TRBD2 (5 bases). Between the trimmed V and J ends, which lost 5 bases and 5 bases, there was a span of 18 bases. Germline V gene lookup returns CDR1 SGHRS and CDR2 YFSETQ. The CDR3 totals 15 residues. The CDR3 region is CASRVGNGVGDTQYF. The CDR3 nucleotides are TGCGCCAGCAGAGTGGGGAACGGGGTGGGAGATACGCAGTATTTT.